This TCR beta chain derives from a study of read filtering for tumor transcriptome and immune sequencing. For the study at large: 8 patients were R-ISS I, roughly 15 were R-ISS II, 7 were R-ISS III. Per sample, TCR-region reads ranged about 3.5 to 11 million by IR-seq, about 75 to 1,300 by RNA-seq. General observations from the study: IR-seq captured clonotypes deeper and more reliably than RNA-seq.

Sampling of bone marrow took place during active disease in every patient. This library used roughly 370 ng RNA and molecular barcoded adaptors spanning alpha/delta and beta/gamma chains. TCRdb analysed the reads with MiXCR anew, one entry per CDR3 protein. The table records more than 35,000 distinct CDR3 sequences, about 13% of them present only once. In regard to this clonotype: Antigen: not known. A much more abundant neighbour one base away suggests this may be a read error.

Germline V CDR1 and CDR2: SGHAT, FQNNGV. The CDR3 runs to 15 residues. The receptor was derived from a donor aged 40 or over with multiple myeloma. Sequencing was carried out using a population of CD138-negative cells sorted from bone marrow. The chain couples TRBV11-2 to TRBJ1-2, with D tentatively TRBD1 (6 bases). The chain's CDR3 is CARSLEAQGIDGYTF. The CDR3 bases are TGTGCCCGCAGTTTAGAGGCCCAGGGGATCGATGGCTACACCTTC.